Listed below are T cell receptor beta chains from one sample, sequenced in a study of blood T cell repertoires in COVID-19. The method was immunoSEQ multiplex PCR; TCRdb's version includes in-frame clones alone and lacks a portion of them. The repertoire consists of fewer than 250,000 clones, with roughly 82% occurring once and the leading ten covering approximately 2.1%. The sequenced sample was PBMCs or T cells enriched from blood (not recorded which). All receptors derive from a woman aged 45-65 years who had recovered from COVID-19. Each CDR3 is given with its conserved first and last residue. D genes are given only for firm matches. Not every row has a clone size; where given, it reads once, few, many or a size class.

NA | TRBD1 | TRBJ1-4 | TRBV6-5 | TGTGCCAGCAGCAATACCGGGACAGGGAATGAAAAACTGTTTTTT | CASSNTGTGNEKLFF
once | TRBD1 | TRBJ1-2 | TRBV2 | TGTGCCAGCAGTCAAACTTCCAGGGGGGACTATGGCTACACCTTC | CASSQTSRGDYGYTF
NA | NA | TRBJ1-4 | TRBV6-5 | TGTGCCAGCAGTTACTCCCCGGGGGAAAAACTGTTTTTT | CASSYSPGEKLFF
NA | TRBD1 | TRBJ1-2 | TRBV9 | TGTGCCAGCAGCGCCGCGGGGACAGGGAGGGGCTACACCTTC | CASSAAGTGRGYTF
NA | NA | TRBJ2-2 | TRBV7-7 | TGTGCTAGCAGCAAGGACAACCTCAGCGGGTTGTTTTTT | CASSKDNLSGLFF
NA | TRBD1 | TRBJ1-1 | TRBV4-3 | TGCGCCAGCAGCCAAGATCGGACAGGGGGCAACACTGAAGCTTTCTTT | CASSQDRTGGNTEAFF
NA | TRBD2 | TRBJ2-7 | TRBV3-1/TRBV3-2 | TGTGCCAGCAGCCAAGTGGCGGGAGGTCCCCCCCCCTACGAGCAGTACTTC | CASSQVAGGPPPYEQYF
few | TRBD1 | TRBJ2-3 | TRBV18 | TGTGCCAGCTCTTACAGGGGTGGAGATACGCAGTATTTT | CASSYRGGDTQYF
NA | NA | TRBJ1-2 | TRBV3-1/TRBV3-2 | TGTGCCAGCAGCCAAGGCAGGGGAGGCTACACCTTC | CASSQGRGGYTF
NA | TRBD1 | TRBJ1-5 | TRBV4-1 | TGCGCCAGCAGCCACGCCGGACAGGGGGACCAGCCCCAGCATTTT | CASSHAGQGDQPQHF
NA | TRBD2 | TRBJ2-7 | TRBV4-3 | TGCGCCAGCAGTGAGAGCGGGAGGGCCGGTAACGAGCAGTACTTC | CASSESGRAGNEQYF
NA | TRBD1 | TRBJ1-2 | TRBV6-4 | TGTGCCAGCGCAGACAGGGCCTTTAACTATGGCTACACCTTC | CASADRAFNYGYTF
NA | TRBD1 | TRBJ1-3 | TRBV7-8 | TGTGCCAGCAGCCCTCGGACAGGGCTCCTCGTTTCTGGAAACACCATATATTTT | CASSPRTGLLVSGNTIYF
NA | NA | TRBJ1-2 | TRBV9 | TGTGCCAGCAGCCTCCCCGGAGGACCTAAGAGCTACACCTTC | CASSLPGGPKSYTF
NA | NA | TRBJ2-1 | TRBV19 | TGTGCCAGTACCCAGGCGGGGAAATTGAATGAGCAGTTCTTC | CASTQAGKLNEQFF